Listed here are 24 T cell receptor beta chains from one sample, sequenced in a study of long-term antiretroviral therapy in people with HIV. At survey level, the immunoSEQ assay was run in its v3.0 version. TCRdb's copy holds only in-frame clones and misses some; the assay was immunoSEQ multiplex PCR. The table shows about 24,000 clones, with roughly 77% occurring only once. Specimen: unsorted PBMCs, collected 4.4 years after starting antiretroviral therapy. The receptors derive from a young man with HIV.

V gene TRBV4-1 combines with J gene TRBJ2-7, with no clear D. The CDR3 has 12 amino acids. Trimming stripped 0 bases from V and 6 bases from J, with 6 bases between. Germline V gives CDR1 MGHRA, CDR2 YSYEKL. The CDR3 coding sequence is TGCGCCAGCAGCCAAGATGGGGTCGAGCAGTACTTC. This encodes CASSQDGVEQYF.

The chain has TRBV11-2 and TRBJ2-3; 12 nucleotides agree with TRBD2. There are 18 residues in the CDR3. CDR1 and CDR2 (germline): SGHAT, FQNNGV. The V segment lost 3 bases and the J segment 2 bases; nucleotides outside the gene matches: 9. The CDR3 DNA sequence: TGTGCCAGCAGCTTGACCTGGGGACTAGCGGGCAACACAGATACGCAGTATTTT. It encodes CASSLTWGLAGNTDTQYF.

The chain employs TRBV5-4 and TRBJ2-2; no clear D gene. Trimming pared 5 bases from V and 4 bases from J, leaving 18 bases between. Per the germline V gene, CDR1 is SGHNT and CDR2 is YYREEE (reference sequence). The length of the CDR3 is 16 residues. CDR3: CASSSLGDGATGELFF. DNA of the CDR3: TGTGCCAGCAGTTCTCTGGGTGACGGAGCCACCGGGGAGCTGTTTTTT.

The chain uses TRBV19 and TRBJ2-7; D gene ambiguous. Germline V gene lookup returns CDR1 LNHDA and CDR2 SQIVND (reference sequence). The length of the CDR3 is 13 residues. V gave up 3 bases and J gave up 5 bases, with 11 bases separating them. CDR3 protein: CASSITVGNEQYF. DNA of the CDR3: TGTGCCAGTAGTATCACCGTGGGCAACGAGCAGTACTTC.

The chain has TRBV4-2 and TRBJ2-1; 8 bases fit TRBD2. The V and J ends lost 0 bases and 6 bases, in that order; junction bases with no gene match: 13. Germline V lookup: CDR1 LGHNA, CDR2 YNFKEQ. There are 18 residues in the CDR3. The CDR3 sequence is CASSQDPYGRASGNEQFF. The DNA of the CDR3 is TGTGCCAGCAGCCAAGATCCCTACGGGAGGGCCTCAGGCAATGAGCAGTTCTTC.

This clone is medium-sized in the sample. This chain links TRBV28 with TRBJ2-2, with D perhaps matching TRBD1 or TRBD2 (5 bases each). Looked up from germline, CDR1 is MDHEN and CDR2 is SYDVKM. The CDR3 extends over 16 amino acids. Trimming shortened V by 2 bases and J by 7 bases, and 17 bases separated the two germline ends. The CDR3 region is CASSLDSGPLSGELFF. DNA of the CDR3: TGTGCCAGCAGTTTAGACTCGGGACCCCTCAGCGGGGAGCTGTTTTTT.

This clone is a singleton in its sample. This chain joins TRBV10-3 and TRBJ1-5; tentatively, D is TRBD1 (5 bases). Germline values: CDR1 ENHRY, CDR2 SYGVKD. Trimming shortened V by 0 bases and J by 2 bases, and 5 bases separated the two germline ends. The CDR3 is 14 amino acids. The CDR3 DNA reads as TGTGCCATCAGTGAGTCAGGGGGCAATCAGCCCCAGCATTTT. Its translation: CAISESGGNQPQHF.

The V and J genes are TRBV7-2 and TRBJ2-1; D is unresolved. The CDR3 has 12 residues. Germline V lookup: CDR1 SGHTA, CDR2 FQGNSA. The V and J ends lost 1 base and 9 bases respectively, with 7 bases between them. CDR3 in amino acids: CASSLDRAEQFF. CDR3 coding DNA: TGTGCCAGCAGCTTAGATAGGGCTGAGCAGTTCTTC.

The chain carries TRBV6-5 and TRBJ2-5; the D gene is possibly TRBD2 (6 bases). Between the trimmed V and J ends, which lost 4 bases and 2 bases, there was a span of 11 bases. This CDR3 has 14 amino acids. Germline loops: CDR1 MNHEY, CDR2 SVGAGI. CDR3 sequence (DNA): TGTGCCAGCAGTTGGGGGGAGCTACAAGAGACCCAGTACTTC. It specifies CASSWGELQETQYF.

This chain uses TRBV28 with TRBJ2-7; the match to TRBD2 covers 7 bases. CDR3 size: 15 residues. The germline V gene has CDR1 MDHEN and CDR2 SYDVKM. V gave up 3 bases and J gave up 3 bases; unmatched junction bases: 8. The CDR3 DNA sequence: TGTGCCAGCAGTTTTGGGGGATGGGGGGGCTACGAGCAGTACTTC. It encodes CASSFGGWGGYEQYF. Variable domain in full (rest from reference TRBV28 and TRBJ2-7): DVKVTQSSRYLVKRTGEKVFLECVQDMDHENMFWYRQDPGLGLRLIYFSYDVKMKEKGDIPEGYSVSREKKERFSLILESASTNQTSMYLCASSFGGWGGYEQYFGPGTRLTVT.

This chain joins TRBV2 and TRBJ1-1, with TRBD1 identical over 7 bases. Germline trimming cut 6 bases from V and 4 bases from J; bases unmatched to any gene: 8. Germline V gives CDR1 SNHLY, CDR2 FYNNEI. The CDR3 length is 14 residues. The CDR3 sequence is CASRGPGGSTEAFF. The CDR3 DNA reads TGTGCCAGCAGGGGTCCAGGGGGTAGCACTGAAGCTTTCTTT.

The chain is built from TRBV6-4 and TRBJ2-2, with D perhaps matching TRBD1 or TRBD2 (5 bases each). The CDR3 extends over 12 amino acids. V lost 3 bases and J lost 6, with 5 bases in between. Germline CDR1 is MRHNA and CDR2 is SNTAGT. CDR3 loop: CASSEGAGELFF. The CDR3 DNA is TGTGCCAGCAGTGAGGGGGCCGGGGAGCTGTTTTTT.

The genes are TRBV5-6 and TRBJ2-1, with D unresolved. Germline CDR1 SGHDT, CDR2 YYEEEE. This CDR3 spans 13 amino acids. The V end was cut by 4 bases, the J end by 0 bases, with 5 bases between. The CDR3 region is CASSASSYNEQFF. In nucleotides, the CDR3 is TGTGCCAGCAGCGCGAGCTCCTACAATGAGCAGTTCTTC. The entire variable domain, with the rest obtained from reference TRBV5-6 and TRBJ2-1, is as follows: DAGVTQSPTHLIKTRGQQVTLRCSPKSGHDTVSWYQQALGQGPQFIFQYYEEEERQRGNFPDRFSGHQFPNYSSELNVNALLLGDSALYLCASSASSYNEQFFGPGTRLTVL.

This clone was seen a single time. V gene TRBV7-9 combines with J gene TRBJ2-3, with 8 bases identical to TRBD1. Losses at the gene ends were 6 bases for V and 4 bases for J; bases not matched to a gene: 9. This CDR3 has 15 amino acids. CDR1 is SEHNR, CDR2 FQNEAQ, per germline (reference sequence). CDR3 coding DNA: TGTGCCAGCAGGAGTGGACAGGGTGTCGCAGATACGCAGTATTTT. This codes for CASRSGQGVADTQYF.

The chain carries TRBV28 and TRBJ2-1; tentatively, D is TRBD2 (6 bases). Germline V gene sequence: CDR1 MDHEN, CDR2 SYDVKM. V was shortened by 8 bases and J by 2 bases, with 10 bases between the two germline ends. This CDR3 region has 13 residues. CDR3 amino acids: CASERLAYNEQFF. The CDR3 DNA sequence: TGTGCCAGCGAAAGACTAGCCTACAATGAGCAGTTCTTC. Based on the CDR3 plus reference TRBV28 and TRBJ2-1, the full variable domain is DVKVTQSSRYLVKRTGEKVFLECVQDMDHENMFWYRQDPGLGLRLIYFSYDVKMKEKGDIPEGYSVSREKKERFSLILESASTNQTSMYLCASERLAYNEQFFGPGTRLTVL.

The sample holds one count of this clone. The V gene is TRBV5-4, the J gene TRBJ2-3; D gene ambiguous. The V gene lost 0 bases and the J gene lost 1 base, with 6 bases spanning the gap. This CDR3 is 14 amino acids long. Per germline, CDR1 SGHNT and CDR2 YYREEE (reference sequence). The CDR3 coding sequence is TGTGCCAGCAGCTTGGTTTACGGCACAGATACGCAGTATTTT. Encoded protein: CASSLVYGTDTQYF.

The genes are TRBV5-4 and TRBJ1-2, with 11 positions matching TRBD1. Trimming cost V 3 bases and J 3 bases; bases outside gene matches: 7. The CDR3 extends over 16 amino acids. From germline, CDR1 is SGHNT and CDR2 YYREEE (reference sequence). The CDR3 reads CASSWTGGAAYYGYTF. In nucleotides, the CDR3 is TGTGCCAGCAGCTGGACAGGGGGCGCGGCCTACTATGGCTACACCTTC. The variable domain in full, completed from reference TRBV5-4 and TRBJ1-2, reads ETGVTQSPTHLIKTRGQQVTLRCSSQSGHNTVSWYQQALGQGPQFIFQYYREEENGRGNFPPRFSGLQFPNYSSELNVNALELDDSALYLCASSWTGGAAYYGYTFGSGTRLTVV.

The CDR3 region is CASTTTTGFEQYF. CDR3 coding DNA: TGTGCCAGCACGACAACCACAGGGTTCGAGCAGTACTTC. The chain employs TRBV6-1 and TRBJ2-7; possibly TRBD1 for D (6 bases). Per germline, CDR1 MNHNS and CDR2 SASEGT. Trimming left V 7 bases short and J 6 bases short, with 16 bases between. This CDR3 region has 13 residues.

The chain uses TRBV6-5 and TRBJ1-1; TRBD1 matches at 9 bases. The V and J ends lost 6 bases and 4 bases, in that order; junction bases with no gene match: 6. The CDR3 extends over 14 amino acids. Germline lookup yields CDR1 MNHEY and CDR2 SVGAGI. CDR3 sequence (DNA): TGTGCCAGCAGCTGGGACAGGGCCGGCACTGAAGCTTTCTTT. It specifies CASSWDRAGTEAFF.

V and J are TRBV4-1 and TRBJ1-1, with a possible D match to TRBD1 (6 bases). Trimming left V 1 base short and J 5 bases short, with 8 bases between. This CDR3 has 13 amino acids. From germline, CDR1 is MGHRA and CDR2 YSYEKL. CDR3 residues: CASSQVGQTEAFF. CDR3 bases: TGCGCCAGCAGCCAAGTTGGACAGACTGAAGCTTTCTTT.

The gene calls are TRBV2 and TRBJ1-1; D is unclear. CDR1 and CDR2 (germline): SNHLY, FYNNEI. This CDR3 contains 13 residues. V was cut by 6 bases and J by 0 bases, with 8 bases left in between. For the CDR3, the DNA is TGTGCCAGCAGGGCTGGGATGAACACTGAAGCTTTCTTT. Translation gives CASRAGMNTEAFF.

The genes are TRBV11-2 and TRBJ2-7, with unresolved D. V lost 0 bases and J lost 6, with 12 bases in between. This CDR3 region has 14 residues. Per germline, CDR1 SGHAT and CDR2 FQNNGV. In nucleotides, the CDR3 is TGTGCCAGCAGCTTAGATCTGAGGTCCGGCGAGCAGTACTTC. This encodes CASSLDLRSGEQYF.

The rearrangement joins TRBV28 to TRBJ2-1, with 7 bases lining up with TRBD2. This CDR3 comprises 17 residues. With 6 bases clipped from V and 6 bases from J, the junction kept 17 bases outside the gene matches. Germline CDR1 is MDHEN and CDR2 is SYDVKM. The CDR3 DNA follows: TGTGCCAGCAGCCCTAGGGGAGGGCGGGCACGGGGCAATGAGCAGTTCTTC. Its protein is CASSPRGGRARGNEQFF.

The V and J genes are TRBV27 and TRBJ2-5; 8 positions match TRBD2. The ends lost 3 bases at V and 5 bases at J; junction bases unmatched: 11. The CDR3 has 16 residues. Germline-derived CDR1 and CDR2 are MNHEY and SMNVEV (reference sequence). This CDR3 is CASSFRAGGGWETQYF. For the CDR3, the DNA is TGTGCCAGCAGTTTCAGGGCGGGAGGAGGATGGGAGACCCAGTACTTC.